The rows below give T cell receptor beta chains drawn from one sample of a study of cytomegalovirus exposure and HLA in healthy donors. Sequencing was performed with immunoSEQ multiplex PCR; in TCRdb, only in-frame clones are kept and a portion is missing. The sample consists of roughly 100,000 clones, 70% to 80% of them appearing once. Sequenced input: PBMCs. All receptors derive from a male donor in good health and CMV-seropositive. Each CDR3 is given with its conserved first and last residue.

v_call	j_call	cdr3_aa
TRBV19	TRBJ2-3	CASSRDREDTQYF
TRBV7-2	TRBJ2-7	CASSFRTSGYEQYF
TRBV7-3	TRBJ2-3	CASSLGQGPDTQYF
TRBV7-2	TRBJ2-7	CASSLVQGIKYF
TRBV11-2	TRBJ2-3	CASRLAGGDTQYF
TRBV11-1	TRBJ1-2	CASSRTGVFDYGYTF
TRBV7-2	TRBJ2-1	CASSYRGGDEQFF
TRBV30	TRBJ2-5	CAWSGLGASQETQYF
TRBV6-1	TRBJ2-7	CASSEDSRNGYEQYF
TRBV5-6	TRBJ2-5	CASSIPTGAQETQYF
TRBV18	TRBJ2-7	CASSPGEFQGKYF
TRBV7-9	TRBJ1-2	CASSPTEGSEMNYGYTF
TRBV28	TRBJ2-3	CASIGGSSGSTDTQYF
TRBV5-4	TRBJ2-5	CASSLGGGSGRSIETQYF
TRBV18	TRBJ2-1	CASFSMAGEAYNEQFF
TRBV7-8	TRBJ2-7	CASSLIMDWMNEQYF
TRBV10-3	TRBJ2-1	CAISETSGSHEQFF
TRBV10-3	.	CAIGDIYEQYF
TRBV7-8	TRBJ1-2	CASSPTAGDYGYTF
TRBV18	TRBJ2-2	CASSPAGGVTGELFF
TRBV18	TRBJ2-1	CASSPRGPLNNEQFF
TRBV6-5	TRBJ2-1	CASSYSGWSSYNEQFF
TRBV7-2	TRBJ2-1	CASSLDLAGAGYNEQFF
TRBV2	TRBJ2-5	CASSRRPAGGAGTQYF
TRBV28	.	CASSASGYEQYF
TRBV19	TRBJ2-7	CASSIMSSGGYEQYF
TRBV11-2	TRBJ2-7	CASSHNPGAYEQYF
TRBV16	TRBJ2-5	CASSQWKSGQGVATQYF
TRBV9	TRBJ2-5	CASSGSSGRGETQYF
TRBV7-2	TRBJ2-4	CASSLRTRVGGNIQYF
TRBV27	TRBJ2-7	CASRPTSGSLEQYF
TRBV19	TRBJ2-3	CASSVGRATDTQYF
TRBV25-1	TRBJ2-7	CASSDRSLSYEQYF
TRBV7-2	TRBJ1-5	CASSFDRGNHQPQHF
TRBV6-1	TRBJ2-1	CASTPLLEVNEQFF
TRBV4-2	TRBJ2-1	CASSQLGLWNEQFF
TRBV18	TRBJ1-2	CASSPIGGRGGYTF
TRBV21-1	TRBJ2-3	CASSKEAGFGGTDTQYF
TRBV28	TRBJ2-5	CASTDGGTQYF
TRBV28	TRBJ2-7	CASSLLAGGRYEQYF
TRBV4-2	TRBJ1-3	CASSWRDRASGNTIYF
TRBV28	TRBJ2-4	CASNTGNQNIQYF
TRBV7-9	TRBJ1-1	CASSNRTGGRNTEAFF
TRBV5-6	TRBJ1-2	CASSLEQGLNGYTF
TRBV5-1	TRBJ2-2	CASSQGFLTVNTGELFF
TRBV4-2	TRBJ2-7	CASSHTGTSGSYEQYF
TRBV19	TRBJ1-4	CASSIGTGLNEKLFF
TRBV19	TRBJ2-5	CASSAAGETQYF
TRBV7-3	TRBJ1-1	CASSPGGGATEAFF
TRBV30	TRBJ2-3	CAWSPGQVTDTQYF
TRBV6-4	TRBJ2-2	CASSYQTRGGELFF
TRBV6-5	TRBJ1-4	CASRHRGLGEKLFF
TRBV6-6	.	CASSHRGDEQYF
TRBV5-1	TRBJ1-2	CASSPTTGRKGYTF